The present T cell receptor beta chain was sequenced within a study of T cells after yellow fever vaccination. Overall study: Researchers used SMART-Seq v4 Ultra Low Input to prepare fractions that had low cell numbers. Study-level findings and limits: A small proportion of clonotypes was detected in both the CD4 and CD8 compartments. Weaker overall, the secondary response nonetheless peaked faster (day 5 versus 15).

The V and J ends lost 0 bases and 5 bases respectively, with 9 bases between them. Germline V gene data show CDR1 as SGDLS and CDR2 as YYNGEE. The CDR3 covers 14 residues. TCRdb reprocessed the 5' RACE reads with MiXCR, giving one entry per CDR3 protein. The data show some 350,000 distinct CDR3 sequences, under 5% seen once. This clonotype occurred a few times. No antigen is known for it. The sample was PBMCs, taken 5 days after the yellow fever booster vaccination. The chain combines TRBV9 with TRBJ2-1, with D unclear. The clonotype originates from a man between 18 and 29 years old who received the YFV17D yellow fever vaccine. CDR3 amino acids: CASSVGQANNEQFF. The CDR3 DNA is TGTGCCAGCAGCGTAGGGCAGGCAAACAATGAGCAGTTCTTC.